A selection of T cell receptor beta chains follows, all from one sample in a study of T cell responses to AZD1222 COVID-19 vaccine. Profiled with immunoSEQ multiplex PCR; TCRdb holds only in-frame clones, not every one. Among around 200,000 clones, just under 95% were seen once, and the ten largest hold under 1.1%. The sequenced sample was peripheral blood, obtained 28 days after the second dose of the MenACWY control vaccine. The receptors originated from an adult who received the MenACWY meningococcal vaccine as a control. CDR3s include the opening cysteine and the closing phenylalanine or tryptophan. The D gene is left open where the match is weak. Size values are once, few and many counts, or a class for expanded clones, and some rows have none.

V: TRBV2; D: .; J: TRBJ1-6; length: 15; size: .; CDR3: CASSTQGSYNSPLHF; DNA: TGTGCCAGCAGTACCCAGGGGTCCTATAATTCACCCCTCCACTTT
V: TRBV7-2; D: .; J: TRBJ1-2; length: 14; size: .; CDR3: CASSLAGTVVGYTF; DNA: TGTGCCAGCAGCTTAGCGGGCACGGTTGTCGGCTACACCTTC
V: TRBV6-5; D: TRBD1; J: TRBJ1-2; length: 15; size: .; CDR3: CASSSLDRAVYGYTF; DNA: TGTGCCAGCAGTTCGTTAGACAGGGCGGTCTATGGCTACACCTTC
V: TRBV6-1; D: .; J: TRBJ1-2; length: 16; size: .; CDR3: CASSALPTGTIGGYTF; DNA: TGTGCCAGCAGTGCCCTACCTACCGGGACAATAGGAGGCTACACCTTC
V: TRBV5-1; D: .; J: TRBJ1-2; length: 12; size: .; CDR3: CASSAARYGYTF; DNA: TGCGCCAGCAGCGCAGCCCGTTATGGCTACACCTTC
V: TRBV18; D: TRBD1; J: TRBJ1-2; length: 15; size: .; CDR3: CASSQQGTANYGYTF; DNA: TGTGCCAGCTCACAACAGGGGACAGCTAACTATGGCTACACCTTC
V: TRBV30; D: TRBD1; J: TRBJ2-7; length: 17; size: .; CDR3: CAWSRTGGTIPPYEQYF; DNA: TGTGCCTGGAGTAGGACAGGGGGTACTATCCCTCCCTACGAGCAGTACTTC
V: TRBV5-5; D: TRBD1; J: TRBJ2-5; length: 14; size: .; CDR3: CASSLARGRETQYF; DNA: TGTGCCAGCAGCTTGGCTAGGGGGCGAGAGACCCAGTACTTC
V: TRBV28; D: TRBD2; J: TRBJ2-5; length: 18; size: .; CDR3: CASRFGVPGTRGRETQYF; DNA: TGTGCCAGCAGATTTGGGGTTCCCGGGACTAGGGGCCGAGAGACCCAGTACTTC
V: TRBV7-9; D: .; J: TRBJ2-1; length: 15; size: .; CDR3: CASSLVGGLNNEQFF; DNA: TGTGCCAGCAGCTTAGTCGGGGGGCTAAACAATGAGCAGTTCTTC
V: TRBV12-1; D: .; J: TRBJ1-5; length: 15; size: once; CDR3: CASTGGDYSNQPQHF; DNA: TGTGCCAGCACGGGGGGCGACTATAGCAATCAGCCCCAGCATTTT
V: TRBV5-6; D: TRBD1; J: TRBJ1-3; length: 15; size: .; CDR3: CASSWRGPPGNTIYF; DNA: TGTGCCAGCAGCTGGAGGGGGCCCCCTGGAAACACCATATATTTT
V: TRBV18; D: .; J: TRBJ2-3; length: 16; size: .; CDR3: CASSPPNRGSTDTQYF; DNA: TGTGCCAGCTCACCACCGAATCGCGGAAGCACAGATACGCAGTATTTT
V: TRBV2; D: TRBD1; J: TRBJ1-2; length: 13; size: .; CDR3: CASSKSTGYGYTF; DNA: TGTGCCAGCAGCAAATCGACAGGGTATGGCTACACCTTC
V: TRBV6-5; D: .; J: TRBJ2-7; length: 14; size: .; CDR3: CASSRQVHSYEQYF; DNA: TGTGCCAGCAGCCGACAGGTCCACTCCTACGAGCAGTACTTC
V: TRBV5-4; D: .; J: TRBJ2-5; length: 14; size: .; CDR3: CASSLTGLSGTQYF; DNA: TGTGCCAGCAGCTTGACGGGGCTCTCGGGGACCCAGTACTTC
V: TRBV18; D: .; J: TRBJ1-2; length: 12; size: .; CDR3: CASSLQGMGYTF; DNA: TGTGCCAGCTCACTACAGGGTATGGGCTACACCTTC
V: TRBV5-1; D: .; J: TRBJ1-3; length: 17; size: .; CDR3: CASSLAGTAQRGNTIYF; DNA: TGCGCCAGCAGCTTGGCCGGCACAGCCCAGAGGGGAAACACCATATATTTT
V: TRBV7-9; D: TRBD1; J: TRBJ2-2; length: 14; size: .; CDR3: CASSLGQGNGELFF; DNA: TGTGCCAGCAGCTTGGGACAGGGGAACGGGGAGCTGTTTTTT
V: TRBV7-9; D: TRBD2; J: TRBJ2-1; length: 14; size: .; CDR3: CASSIAGSYNEQFF; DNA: TGTGCCAGCAGCATAGCGGGATCCTACAATGAGCAGTTCTTC
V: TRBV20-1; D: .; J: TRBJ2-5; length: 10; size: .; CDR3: CSARGRSQYF; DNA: TGCAGTGCTAGGGGGAGGTCCCAGTACTTC
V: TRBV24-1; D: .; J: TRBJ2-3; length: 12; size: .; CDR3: CATSDSQTRWYF; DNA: TGTGCCACCAGTGATTCCCAGACTAGGTGGTATTTT
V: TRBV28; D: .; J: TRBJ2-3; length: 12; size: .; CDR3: CASSSTTDTQYF; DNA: TGTGCCAGCAGTTCGACCACAGATACGCAGTATTTT
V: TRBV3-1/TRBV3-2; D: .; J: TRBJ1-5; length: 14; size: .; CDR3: CASSYRGSNQPQHF; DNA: TGTGCCAGCAGCTACCGGGGGAGCAATCAGCCCCAGCATTTT
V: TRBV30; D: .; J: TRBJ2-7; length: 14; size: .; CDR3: CAWSRDRQSYEQYF; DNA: TGTGCCTGGAGTAGGGACCGCCAAAGCTACGAGCAGTACTTC
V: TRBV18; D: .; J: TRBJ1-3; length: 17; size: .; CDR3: CASSLGLRGTSGNTIYF; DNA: TGTGCCAGCTCACTGGGCCTAAGGGGGACCTCTGGAAACACCATATATTTT
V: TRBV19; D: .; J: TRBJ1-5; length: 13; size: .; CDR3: CASSAHRDQPQHF; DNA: TGTGCCAGTAGTGCCCACCGAGATCAGCCCCAGCATTTT
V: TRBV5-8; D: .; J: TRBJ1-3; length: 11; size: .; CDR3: CASSEGVTRYF; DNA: TGTGCCAGCAGCGAGGGGGTTACTAGATATTTT
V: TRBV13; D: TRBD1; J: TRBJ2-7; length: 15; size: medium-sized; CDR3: CASSLVGQDAYEQYF; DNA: TGTGCCAGCAGCTTAGTGGGACAGGATGCCTACGAGCAGTACTTC
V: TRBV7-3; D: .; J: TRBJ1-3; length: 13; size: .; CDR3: CASSLTPGDTIYF; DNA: TGTGCCAGCAGCTTAACCCCAGGGGACACCATATATTTT
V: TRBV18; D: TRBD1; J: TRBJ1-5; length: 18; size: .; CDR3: CASSPIGTAGHSNQPQHF; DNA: TGTGCCAGCTCACCCATAGGGACAGCGGGGCATAGCAATCAGCCCCAGCATTTT
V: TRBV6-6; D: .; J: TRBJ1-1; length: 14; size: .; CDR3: CASIHRGGNTEAFF; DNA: TGTGCCAGCATTCATCGCGGGGGAAACACTGAAGCTTTCTTT